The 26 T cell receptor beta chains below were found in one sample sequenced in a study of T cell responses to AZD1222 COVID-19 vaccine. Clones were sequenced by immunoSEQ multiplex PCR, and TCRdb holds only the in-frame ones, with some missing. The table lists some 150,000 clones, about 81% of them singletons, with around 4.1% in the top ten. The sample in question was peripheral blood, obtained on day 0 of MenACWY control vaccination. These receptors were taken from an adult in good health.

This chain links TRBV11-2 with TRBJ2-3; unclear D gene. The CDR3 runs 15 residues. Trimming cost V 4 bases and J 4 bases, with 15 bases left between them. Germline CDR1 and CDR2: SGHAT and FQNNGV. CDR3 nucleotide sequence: TGTGCCAGCAGCTACCGGGCCCCGCCCGCAGATACGCAGTATTTT. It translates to CASSYRAPPADTQYF.

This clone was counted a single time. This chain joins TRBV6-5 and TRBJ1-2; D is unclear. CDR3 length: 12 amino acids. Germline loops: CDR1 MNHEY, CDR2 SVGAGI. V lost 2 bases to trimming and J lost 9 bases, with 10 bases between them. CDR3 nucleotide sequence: TGTGCCAGCAGTTACGGCGATTCCCGCTACACCTTC. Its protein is CASSYGDSRYTF.

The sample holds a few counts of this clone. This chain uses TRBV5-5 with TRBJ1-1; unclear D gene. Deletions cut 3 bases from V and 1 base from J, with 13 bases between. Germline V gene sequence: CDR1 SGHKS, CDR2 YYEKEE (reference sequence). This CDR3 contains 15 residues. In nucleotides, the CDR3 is TGTGCCAGCAGCTCCCGACCCACCAGGAACACTGAAGCTTTCTTT. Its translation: CASSSRPTRNTEAFF.

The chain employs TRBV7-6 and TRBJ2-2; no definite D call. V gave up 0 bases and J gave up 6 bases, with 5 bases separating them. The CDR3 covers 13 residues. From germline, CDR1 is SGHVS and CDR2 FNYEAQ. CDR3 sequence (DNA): TGTGCCAGCAGCTTAGCCGGACCCGGGGAGCTGTTTTTT. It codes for CASSLAGPGELFF.

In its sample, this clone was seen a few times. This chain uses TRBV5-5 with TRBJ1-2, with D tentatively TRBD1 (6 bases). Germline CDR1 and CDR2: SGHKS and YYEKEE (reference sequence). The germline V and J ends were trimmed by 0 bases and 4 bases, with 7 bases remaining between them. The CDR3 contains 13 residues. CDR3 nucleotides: TGTGCCAGCAGCTTGGACAGGGCCTATGGCTACACCTTC. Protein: CASSLDRAYGYTF.

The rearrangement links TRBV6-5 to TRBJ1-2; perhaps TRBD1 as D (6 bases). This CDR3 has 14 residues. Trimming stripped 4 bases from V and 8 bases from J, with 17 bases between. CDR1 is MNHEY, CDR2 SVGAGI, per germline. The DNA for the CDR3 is TGTGCCAGCAGTTCCGCAGGGGAAGTGTGGGGCTACACCTTC. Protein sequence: CASSSAGEVWGYTF.

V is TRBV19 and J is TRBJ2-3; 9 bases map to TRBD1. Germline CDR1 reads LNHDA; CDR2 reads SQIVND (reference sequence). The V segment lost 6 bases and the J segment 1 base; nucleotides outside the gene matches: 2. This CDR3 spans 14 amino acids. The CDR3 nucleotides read TGTGCCAGTAGGGACAGGGGTCGCACAGATACGCAGTATTTT. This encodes CASRDRGRTDTQYF.

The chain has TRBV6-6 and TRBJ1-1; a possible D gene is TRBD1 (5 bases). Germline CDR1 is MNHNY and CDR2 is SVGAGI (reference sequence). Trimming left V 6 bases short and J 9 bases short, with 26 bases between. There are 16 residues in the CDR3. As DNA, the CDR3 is TGTGCCAGCAGACCTCTACCGGGACCAGACGAGTTGAAAGCTTTCTTT. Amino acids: CASRPLPGPDELKAFF.

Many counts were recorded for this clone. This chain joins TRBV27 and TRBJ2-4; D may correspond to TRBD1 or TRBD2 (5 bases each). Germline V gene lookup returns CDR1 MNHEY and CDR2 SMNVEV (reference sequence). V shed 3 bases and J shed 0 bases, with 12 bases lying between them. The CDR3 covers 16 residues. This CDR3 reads CASSFDVGTAKNIQYF. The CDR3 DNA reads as TGTGCCAGCAGTTTCGACGTCGGGACAGCCAAAAACATTCAGTACTTC.

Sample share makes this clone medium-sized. The CDR3 nucleotides read TGTGCCAGCAGCTTATTACAGAGGAACACTGAAGCTTTCTTT. As protein: CASSLLQRNTEAFF. The chain is built from TRBV5-4 and TRBJ1-1; D ambiguous. CDR1 is SGHNT, CDR2 YYREEE, per germline (reference sequence). The CDR3 extends over 14 amino acids. With 2 bases removed from V and 1 base from J, the gap between germline ends came to 9 bases.

CDR3 sequence reads: CASSFSGKLSTDTQYF. The CDR3 region has the DNA TGTGCCAGCAGCTTTTCGGGCAAACTGAGCACAGATACGCAGTATTTT. The chain combines TRBV5-6 with TRBJ2-3; D not resolved. CDR3 length equals 16 residues. CDR1 and CDR2 from the germline V gene are SGHDT and YYEEEE. V gave up 2 bases and J gave up 0 bases, with 13 bases separating them. Full variable domain (rest looked up from reference TRBV5-6 and TRBJ2-3): DAGVTQSPTHLIKTRGQQVTLRCSPKSGHDTVSWYQQALGQGPQFIFQYYEEEERQRGNFPDRFSGHQFPNYSSELNVNALLLGDSALYLCASSFSGKLSTDTQYFGPGTRLTVL.

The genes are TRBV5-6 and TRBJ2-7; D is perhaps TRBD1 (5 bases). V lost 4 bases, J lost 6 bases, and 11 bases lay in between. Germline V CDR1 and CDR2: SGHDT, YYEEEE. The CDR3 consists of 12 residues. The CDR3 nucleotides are TGTGCCAGCAGCCTGGGCAGGGTCGAGCAGTACGTC. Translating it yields CASSLGRVEQYV.

The CDR3 sequence is CASSYRGRNEKLFF. CDR3 in DNA: TGTGCCAGCAGTTACAGGGGGAGGAATGAAAAACTGTTTTTT. The chain joins TRBV28 to TRBJ1-4; 8 bases are a match to TRBD1. Trimming took 4 bases from V and 5 from J; bases not matched to a gene: 3. Germline values: CDR1 MDHEN, CDR2 SYDVKM. The CDR3 consists of 14 residues.

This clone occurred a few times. CDR3 coding DNA: TGTGCCAGTAGTATGACGGGACCGAACATTCAGTACTTC. As protein: CASSMTGPNIQYF. This chain uses TRBV19 with TRBJ2-4, with D possibly called TRBD1 or TRBD2 (5 bases each). Per the germline V gene, CDR1 is LNHDA and CDR2 is SQIVND (reference sequence). Trimming left V 3 bases short and J 7 bases short, with 10 bases between. The CDR3 is 13 residues long.

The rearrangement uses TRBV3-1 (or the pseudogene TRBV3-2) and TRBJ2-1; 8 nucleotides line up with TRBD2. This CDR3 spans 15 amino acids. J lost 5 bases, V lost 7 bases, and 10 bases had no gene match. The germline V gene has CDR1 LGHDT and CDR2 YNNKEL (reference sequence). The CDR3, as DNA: TGTGCCAGCACCAGAGGACTAGCACATAACAATGAGCAGTTCTTC. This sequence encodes CASTRGLAHNNEQFF.

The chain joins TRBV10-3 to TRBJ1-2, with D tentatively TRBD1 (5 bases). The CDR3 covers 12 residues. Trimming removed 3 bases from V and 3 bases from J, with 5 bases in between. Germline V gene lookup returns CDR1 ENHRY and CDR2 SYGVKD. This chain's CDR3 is CAISDRDYGYTF. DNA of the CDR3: TGTGCCATCAGTGACAGGGACTATGGCTACACCTTC.

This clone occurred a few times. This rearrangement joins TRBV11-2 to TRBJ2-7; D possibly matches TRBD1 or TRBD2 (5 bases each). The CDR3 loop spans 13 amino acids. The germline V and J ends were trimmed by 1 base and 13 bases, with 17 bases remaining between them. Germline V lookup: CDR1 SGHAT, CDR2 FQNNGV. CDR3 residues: CASSLVMGTPEYF. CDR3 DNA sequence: TGTGCCAGCAGCTTAGTTATGGGGACGCCCGAATACTTC.

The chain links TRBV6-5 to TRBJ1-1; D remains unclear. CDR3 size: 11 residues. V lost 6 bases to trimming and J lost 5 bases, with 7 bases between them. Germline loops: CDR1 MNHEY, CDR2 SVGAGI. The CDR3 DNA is TGTGCCAGCAGGTACGAAACTGAAGCTTTCTTT. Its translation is CASRYETEAFF.

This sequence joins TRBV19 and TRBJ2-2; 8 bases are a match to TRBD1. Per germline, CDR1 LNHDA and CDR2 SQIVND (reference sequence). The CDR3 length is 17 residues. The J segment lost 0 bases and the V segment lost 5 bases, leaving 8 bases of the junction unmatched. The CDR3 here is CASSLATGAPNTGELFF. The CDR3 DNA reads TGTGCCAGTAGTCTCGCGACAGGGGCGCCGAACACCGGGGAGCTGTTTTTT. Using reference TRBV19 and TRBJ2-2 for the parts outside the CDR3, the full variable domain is DGGITQSPKYLFRKEGQNVTLSCEQNLNHDAMYWYRQDPGQGLRLIYYSQIVNDFQKGDIAEGYSVSREKKESFPLTVTSAQKNPTAFYLCASSLATGAPNTGELFFGEGSRLTVL.

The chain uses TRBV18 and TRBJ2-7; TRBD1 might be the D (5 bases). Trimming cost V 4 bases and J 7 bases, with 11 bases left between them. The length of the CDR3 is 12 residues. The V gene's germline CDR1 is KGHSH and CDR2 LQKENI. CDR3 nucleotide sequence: TGTGCCAGCTCACTCAGGGTGGGGGAGCAGTACTTC. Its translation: CASSLRVGEQYF.

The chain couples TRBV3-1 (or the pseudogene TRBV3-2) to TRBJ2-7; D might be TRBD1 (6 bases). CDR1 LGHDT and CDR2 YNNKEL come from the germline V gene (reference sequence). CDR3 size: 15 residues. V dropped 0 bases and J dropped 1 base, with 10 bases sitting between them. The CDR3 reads CASSQELGQSYEQYF. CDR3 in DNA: TGTGCCAGCAGCCAAGAGCTTGGACAGTCCTACGAGCAGTACTTC.

The CDR3 DNA reads TGTGCCAGCCAGGAAGGGGGGGTGCCCTACAATGAGCAGTTCTTC. Translating gives CASQEGGVPYNEQFF. The chain has TRBV2 and TRBJ2-1, with TRBD2 as a possible D gene (7 bases). The CDR3 is made up of 15 amino acids. Trimming pared 8 bases from V and 2 bases from J, leaving 16 bases between. Germline V gene sequence: CDR1 SNHLY, CDR2 FYNNEI.

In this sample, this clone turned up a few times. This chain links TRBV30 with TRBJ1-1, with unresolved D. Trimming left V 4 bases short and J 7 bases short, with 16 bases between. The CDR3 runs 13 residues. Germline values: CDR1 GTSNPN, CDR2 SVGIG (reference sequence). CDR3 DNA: TGTGCCTGGACCGCTGATATGGGGTTTGAAGCTTTCTTT. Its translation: CAWTADMGFEAFF.

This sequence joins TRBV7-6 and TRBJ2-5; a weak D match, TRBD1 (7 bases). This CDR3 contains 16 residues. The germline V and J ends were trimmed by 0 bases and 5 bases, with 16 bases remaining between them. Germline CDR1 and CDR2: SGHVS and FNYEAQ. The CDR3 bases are TGTGCCAGCAGCTTAGCCACCTCGTCAGGGGGGGAGACCCAGTACTTC. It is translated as CASSLATSSGGETQYF.

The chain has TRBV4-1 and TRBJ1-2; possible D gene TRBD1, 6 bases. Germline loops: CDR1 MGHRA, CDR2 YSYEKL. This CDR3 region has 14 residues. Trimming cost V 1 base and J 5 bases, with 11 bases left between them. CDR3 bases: TGCGCCAGCAGCCAAGTCCTGGGGGCGTATGGCTACACCTTC. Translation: CASSQVLGAYGYTF.

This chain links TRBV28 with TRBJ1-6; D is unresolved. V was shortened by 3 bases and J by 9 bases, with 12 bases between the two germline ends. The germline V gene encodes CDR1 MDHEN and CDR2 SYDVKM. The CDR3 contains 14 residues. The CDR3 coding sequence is TGTGCCAGCAGTTTGGGTGGACTGAGTTCACCCCTCCACTTT. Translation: CASSLGGLSSPLHF.